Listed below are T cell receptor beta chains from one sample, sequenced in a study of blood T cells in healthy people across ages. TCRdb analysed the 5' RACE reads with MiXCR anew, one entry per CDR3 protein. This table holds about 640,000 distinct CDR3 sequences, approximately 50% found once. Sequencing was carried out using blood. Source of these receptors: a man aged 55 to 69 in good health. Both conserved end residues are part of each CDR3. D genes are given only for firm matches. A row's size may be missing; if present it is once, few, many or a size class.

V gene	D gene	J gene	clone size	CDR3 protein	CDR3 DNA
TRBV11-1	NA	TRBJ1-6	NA	CASSLRQGNSPPHF	TGTGCCAGCAGCTTACGGCAGGGGAATTCACCCCCCCACTTT
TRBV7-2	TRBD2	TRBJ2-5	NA	CASSFPSGGSQETQYF	TGTGCCAGCAGCTTCCCTAGCGGGGGGTCTCAAGAGACCCAGTACTTC
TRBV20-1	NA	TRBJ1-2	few	CSAPVPGGYGYTF	NA
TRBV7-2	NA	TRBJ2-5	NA	CASSLDFRGQTQYF	TGTGCCAGCAGCTTAGACTTCCGAGGGCAGACCCAGTACTTC
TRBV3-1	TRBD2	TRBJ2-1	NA	CASSQERLADEQFF	TGTGCCAGCAGCCAAGAGCGACTAGCCGATGAGCAGTTCTTC
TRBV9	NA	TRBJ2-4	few	CASSVGRAGALAKNIQYF	TGTGCCAGCAGCGTAGGGCGGGCGGGGGCCCTAGCCAAAAACATTCAGTACTTC
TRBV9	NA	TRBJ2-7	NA	CASSPGGSRSYEQYF	TGTGCCAGCAGCCCAGGGGGGAGTAGGTCCTACGAGCAGTACTTC
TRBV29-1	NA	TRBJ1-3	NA	CSAGGSSGNTIYF	TGCAGCGCCGGAGGGAGCTCTGGAAACACCATATATTTT
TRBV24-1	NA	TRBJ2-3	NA	CATSDPGRFTQYF	TGTGCCACCAGTGACCCGGGACGATTTACGCAGTATTTT
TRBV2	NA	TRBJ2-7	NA	CAGSEGRGPSYEQYF	TGTGCCGGCAGTGAAGGGCGGGGGCCCTCCTACGAGCAGTACTTC
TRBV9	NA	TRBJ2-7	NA	CASSVVPVSEQYF	TGTGCCAGCAGCGTAGTCCCGGTTTCCGAGCAGTACTTC
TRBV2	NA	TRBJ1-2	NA	CASSVASYGYTF	TGTGCCAGCAGTGTTGCTTCCTATGGCTACACCTTC
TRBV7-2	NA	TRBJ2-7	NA	CASILAVPYEQYF	TGTGCCAGCATCTTAGCGGTCCCCTACGAGCAGTACTTC
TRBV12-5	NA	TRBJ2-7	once	CASGFRPNQSSYEQYF	TGTGCTAGTGGTTTCCGACCAAACCAGAGCTCCTACGAGCAGTACTTC
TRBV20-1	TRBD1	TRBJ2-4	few	CSASLSDRVLAKNIQYF	TGCAGTGCTAGTCTCTCAGACAGGGTTTTAGCCAAAAACATTCAGTACTTC
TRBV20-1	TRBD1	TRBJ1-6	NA	CSARDSDRGPSNSPLHF	TGCAGTGCTAGAGACTCTGACAGGGGGCCCTCTAATTCACCCCTCCACTTT
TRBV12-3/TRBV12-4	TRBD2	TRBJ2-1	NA	CASSFSGGAHEQFF	TGTGCCAGCAGTTTTAGCGGGGGGGCCCATGAGCAGTTCTTC
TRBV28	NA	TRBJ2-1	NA	CASSPGFYNEQFF	TGTGCCAGCAGCCCCGGGTTCTACAATGAGCAGTTCTTC
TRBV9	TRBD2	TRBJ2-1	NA	CASSLGGSGVTYNEQFF	TGTGCCAGCAGCCTCGGCGGTAGCGGGGTGACGTACAATGAGCAGTTCTTC
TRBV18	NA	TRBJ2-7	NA	CASSVAGDTSYEQYF	TGTGCCAGCTCAGTCGCGGGGGACACTTCCTACGAGCAGTACTTC
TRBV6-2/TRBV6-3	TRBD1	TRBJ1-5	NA	CASSYSRDRGQKNQPQHF	TGTGCCAGCAGTTACTCCCGGGACAGGGGGCAGAAAAATCAGCCCCAGCATTTT
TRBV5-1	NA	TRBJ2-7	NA	CASSSGPSSVEQYF	TGCGCCAGCAGCTCGGGACCATCGAGTGTCGAGCAGTACTTC
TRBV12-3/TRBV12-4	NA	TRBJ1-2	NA	CASSSWGYGYTF	TGTGCCAGCAGTTCCTGGGGGTATGGCTACACCTTC
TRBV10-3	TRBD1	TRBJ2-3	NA	CATGTGGTDTQYF	TGTGCCACCGGGACAGGGGGCACAGATACGCAGTATTTT
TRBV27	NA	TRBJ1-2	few	CASSPGGADYGYTF	TGTGCCAGCAGTCCTGGGGGCGCGGACTATGGCTACACCTTC
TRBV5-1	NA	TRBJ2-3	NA	CASNPSDISTDTQYF	TGCGCCAGCAACCCTTCGGACATTAGCACAGATACGCAGTATTTT
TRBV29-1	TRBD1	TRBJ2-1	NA	CSVSQGAQDHEQFF	TGCAGCGTTTCACAGGGGGCGCAGGACCATGAGCAGTTCTTC
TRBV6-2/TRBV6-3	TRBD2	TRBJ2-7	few	CASEAAGGSYEQYF	TGTGCCTCCGAAGCGGCGGGGGGCTCCTACGAGCAGTACTTC
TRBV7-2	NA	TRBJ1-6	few	CASSYARTAHNSPLHF	TGTGCCAGCAGCTATGCCAGGACGGCCCATAATTCACCCCTCCACTTT
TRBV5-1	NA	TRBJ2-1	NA	CASSLAPKGVGNEQFF	TGCGCCAGCAGCTTGGCGCCCAAGGGGGTAGGCAATGAGCAGTTCTTC
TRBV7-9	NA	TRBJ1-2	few	CASSPRGRDVGGYTF	TGTGCCAGCAGTCCACGGGGGCGCGATGTCGGTGGCTACACCTTC
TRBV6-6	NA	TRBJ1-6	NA	CASSSRGGAGSPLHF	TGTGCCAGCAGCTCGCGAGGAGGGGCAGGTTCACCCCTCCACTTT
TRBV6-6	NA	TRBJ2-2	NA	CASTTGLRELFF	TGTGCCAGCACCACGGGTCTAAGGGAGCTGTTTTTT
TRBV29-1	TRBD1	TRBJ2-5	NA	CSAGQTYNEQYF	TGCAGCGCGGGACAGACCTACAATGAGCAGTACTTC
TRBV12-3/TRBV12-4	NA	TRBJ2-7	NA	CASSSPGLRAHEQYF	TGTGCCAGCAGTTCGCCCGGGCTCAGGGCCCACGAGCAGTACTTC
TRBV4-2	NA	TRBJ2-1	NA	CASSQDWGFKGSSYNEQFF	TGTGCCAGCAGCCAAGATTGGGGGTTTAAGGGGAGCTCCTACAATGAGCAGTTCTTC
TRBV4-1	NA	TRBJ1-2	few	CASSPRRGGGYTF	TGCGCCAGCAGCCCCCGACGGGGCGGTGGCTACACCTTC
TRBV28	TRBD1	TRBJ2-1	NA	CASSFLGQGGNEQFF	TGTGCCAGCAGTTTCCTTGGACAGGGTGGCAATGAGCAGTTCTTC
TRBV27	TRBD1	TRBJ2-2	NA	CASSRWTGGNTGELFF	TGTGCCAGCAGCCGCTGGACAGGAGGGAACACCGGGGAGCTGTTTTTT
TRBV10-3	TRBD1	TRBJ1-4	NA	CAISSGQGRGLNEKLFF	TGTGCCATCAGTTCCGGACAGGGGCGGGGCCTTAATGAAAAACTGTTTTTT
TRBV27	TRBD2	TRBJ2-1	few	CASSPGGPEQFF	TGTGCCAGCAGCCCGGGGGGGCCAGAGCAGTTCTTC